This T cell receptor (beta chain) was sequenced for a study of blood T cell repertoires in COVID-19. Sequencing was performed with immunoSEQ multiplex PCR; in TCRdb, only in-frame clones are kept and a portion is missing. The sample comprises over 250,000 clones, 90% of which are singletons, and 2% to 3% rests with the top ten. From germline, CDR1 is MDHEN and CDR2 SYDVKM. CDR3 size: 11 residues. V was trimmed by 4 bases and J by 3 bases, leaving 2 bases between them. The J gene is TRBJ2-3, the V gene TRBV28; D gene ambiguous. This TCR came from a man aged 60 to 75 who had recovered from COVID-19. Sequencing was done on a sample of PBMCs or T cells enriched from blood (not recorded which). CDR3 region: CASSSTDTQYF. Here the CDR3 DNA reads TGTGCCAGCAGTTCAACAGATACGCAGTATTTT. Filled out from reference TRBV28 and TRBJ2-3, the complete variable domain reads DVKVTQSSRYLVKRTGEKVFLECVQDMDHENMFWYRQDPGLGLRLIYFSYDVKMKEKGDIPEGYSVSREKKERFSLILESASTNQTSMYLCASSSTDTQYFGPGTRLTVL.